These T cell receptor beta chains were read from a single sample in a study of blood T cell repertoires in COVID-19. Clones were read by immunoSEQ multiplex PCR, and TCRdb kept only the in-frame ones, dropping some. The sample gives 25,000 to 35,000 clones, roughly nine tenths of which show up once; 20% to 25% is in the top ten. The sequenced material came from peripheral blood. The receptor source for this set is a human donor with active COVID-19. The donor label of this sample is uncertain. CDR3s include the opening cysteine and the closing phenylalanine or tryptophan. The D gene is left open where the match is weak. The size field is filled for only some rows; it gives once, few, many or a size class.

clone_size j_call d_call v_call cdr3_nt cdr3_aa
- TRBJ2-7 TRBD2 TRBV5-1 TGCGCCAGCAGCTTGGTCGCCGGGACTAGCTACGAGCAGTACTTC CASSLVAGTSYEQYF
- TRBJ2-1 TRBD1 TRBV14 TGTGCCAGCAGCCGGGGACAGGGACGTGAGCAGTTCTTC CASSRGQGREQFF
- TRBJ2-2 TRBD2 TRBV29-1 TGCAGCGCCAAACGGGGGGGGCCGACCGGGGAGCTGTTTTTT CSAKRGGPTGELFF
medium-sized TRBJ1-4 TRBD1 TRBV29-1 TGCAGCGTCACCACAGGGGGCGAAGCTGAAAAACTGTTTTTT CSVTTGGEAEKLFF
- TRBJ2-2 TRBD1 TRBV7-9 TGTGCCAGCAGCTCCCGCGGCGGCAGGGGGTACACCGGGGAGCTGTTTTTT CASSSRGGRGYTGELFF
- TRBJ2-1 TRBD1 TRBV9 TGTGCCAGCAGCCTTCGGACAGGTAGGAACAATGAGCAGTTCTTC CASSLRTGRNNEQFF
- TRBJ2-7 - TRBV5-1 TGCGCCAGCAGCTTCCGTAACAGCTACGAGCAGTACTTC CASSFRNSYEQYF
- TRBJ2-7 - TRBV28 TGTGCCAGCAGTTCCCGGGACACCAGCTACGAGCAGTACTTC CASSSRDTSYEQYF
- TRBJ2-1 - TRBV2 TGTGCCAGCAATACTGTCTTAGTCAATGAGCAGTTCTTC CASNTVLVNEQFF
few TRBJ2-5 - TRBV5-5 TGTGCCAGCAGCTTGGGGACACTGCCCCAAGAGACCCAGTACTTC CASSLGTLPQETQYF
- TRBJ2-7 - TRBV10-3 TGTGCCATCAGTGAGGGCCCCCCAGACGAGCAGTACTTC CAISEGPPDEQYF
- TRBJ2-2 - TRBV19 TGTGCCAGTACAGGGAGGTCGAACACCGGGGAGCTGTTTTTT CASTGRSNTGELFF
- TRBJ1-2 TRBD1 TRBV28 TGTGCCAGCAGCCTACAGGGGCGGTCATATGGCTACACCTTC CASSLQGRSYGYTF
- TRBJ1-2 - TRBV12-3/TRBV12-4 TGTGCCAGCAGATACCCAGGATTTGGCTACACCTTC CASRYPGFGYTF
- TRBJ2-1 TRBD2 TRBV18 TGTGCCAGCTCACGTAGCATGGTTAGCGGGGGTTTGGATGAGCAGTTCTTC CASSRSMVSGGLDEQFF
- TRBJ2-7 - TRBV3-1/TRBV3-2 TGTGCCAGCAGCCAAAACGGCAGGGCCACACACGAGCAGTACTTC CASSQNGRATHEQYF
- TRBJ2-3 TRBD1 TRBV7-9 TGTGCCAGCAGCGACGAGGGGGCCACAGATACGCAGTATTTT CASSDEGATDTQYF
once TRBJ1-1 TRBD1 TRBV11-2 TGTGCCAGCAGCCTGACAGGGCGATTGATGAACACTGAAGCTTTCTTT CASSLTGRLMNTEAFF
- TRBJ1-6 TRBD1 TRBV3-1/TRBV3-2 TGTGCCAGCAGCCAAGTGAGGACAGGGAACTCCTATAATTCACCCCTCCACTTT CASSQVRTGNSYNSPLHF
- TRBJ2-7 - TRBV10-3 TGTGCCATCAGTGAAGGGCAGGGTATGGGCGAGCAGTACTTC CAISEGQGMGEQYF
- TRBJ2-3 - TRBV6-5 TGTGCCAGCACTCTCCCGGGACTAGGGGGCGATACGCAGTATTTT CASTLPGLGGDTQYF